A single sample is the source of the 11 T cell receptor beta chains below, sequenced in a study of T-cell reconstitution after alpha-beta-depleted transplantation in children. The TCRbeta library was prepared with unique molecular identifiers. TCRdb itself ran the PCR reads through MiXCR, one entry per CDR3 protein. This table has some 200,000 distinct CDR3 sequences, about 8.4% appearing once. The sequencing here drew on PBMCs, mostly from graft donor cells, taken 360 days after TCRalphabeta/CD19-depleted stem cell transplant. The receptors derive from a male patient aged 2-15 years who had a stem cell transplant for acute myeloid leukemia, so the T cells may come from the graft donor.

This clonotype came up a few times. This chain connects TRBV4-1 to TRBJ1-2; no firm D call. The CDR3 is 14 residues long. The V gene lost 0 bases and the J gene lost 4 bases, with 9 bases spanning the gap. The germline CDR1 and CDR2 sequences are MGHRA and YSYEKL. CDR3 in amino acids: CASSQDPASYGYTF. DNA of the CDR3: TGCGCCAGCAGCCAAGACCCAGCCTCCTATGGCTACACCTTC.

V gene TRBV29-1 combines with J gene TRBJ1-2; D is ambiguous. Per germline, CDR1 SQVTM and CDR2 ANQGSEA. V was pared by 8 bases and J by 4 bases, with 14 bases between. The CDR3 contains 12 residues. This chain's CDR3 is CSTVDLSYGYTF. The CDR3 nucleotides read TGCAGCACTGTCGACCTTAGCTATGGCTACACCTTC.

The table lists this clonotype with a few counts. The chain has TRBV12-3 or TRBV12-4 and TRBJ2-1; 9 positions agree with TRBD2. The V gene end was trimmed by 4 bases and the J gene end by 6 bases; junction bases not matched to a gene: 10. This CDR3 has 16 amino acids. CDR3 amino acids: CASSSQLAGQGNEQFF. CDR3 nucleotides: TGTGCCAGCAGTTCCCAACTAGCGGGTCAGGGCAATGAGCAGTTCTTC.

This clonotype appeared many times. J is TRBJ2-1 and V is TRBV29-1; 10 positions match TRBD2. CDR1 is SQVTM, CDR2 ANQGSEA, per germline. This CDR3 is built from 13 residues. V was clipped by 0 bases and J by 9 bases; unmatched bases: 2. For the CDR3, the DNA is TGCAGCGTTGAAGAGGGACTAGCGTCTGAGCAGTTCTTC. Amino acids: CSVEEGLASEQFF.

This clonotype showed up many times. The chain combines TRBV28 with TRBJ2-7, with D hard to call. The CDR3 runs to 13 residues. V lost 3 bases to trimming and J lost 6 bases, with 12 bases between them. Germline CDR1 is MDHEN and CDR2 is SYDVKM. The CDR3 nucleotides read TGTGCCAGCAGTTTGGACCCTCTGGGCGAGCAGTACGTC. Its protein is CASSLDPLGEQYV.

This clonotype has ten or more counts. Germline and junction disagree at one end, which may indicate a read error. V gene TRBV12-3 or TRBV12-4 combines with J gene TRBJ1-2; D is possibly TRBD1 (6 bases). The CDR3 is 13 amino acids. In DNA form, the CDR3 reads TGTGCCAGCAGTTTCCTCCTTCAGGACAGCTCGGCCTTC. It is translated as CASSFLLQDSSAF.

The V gene is TRBV6-1, the J gene TRBJ2-4; no firm D call. V dropped 6 bases and J dropped 1 base, with 10 bases sitting between them. Germline CDR1 is MNHNS and CDR2 is SASEGT. The CDR3 runs 14 residues. This chain's CDR3 is CASRPSKAKNIQYF. For the CDR3, the DNA is TGTGCCAGCAGGCCCTCTAAGGCCAAAAACATTCAGTACTTC.

In its sample, this clonotype was seen a few times. This sequence joins TRBV29-1 and TRBJ2-4; possible D gene TRBD1, 5 bases. The CDR3 contains 13 residues. V lost 4 bases and J lost 8, with 15 bases in between. In germline, CDR1 is SQVTM, CDR2 ANQGSEA. This CDR3 is CSVVSRAEHIQYF. In DNA, the CDR3 is TGCAGCGTTGTTAGCAGGGCGGAACACATTCAGTACTTC. Looking up the rest from reference TRBV29-1 and TRBJ2-4 gives the full variable domain: SAVISQKPSRDICQRGTSLTIQCQVDSQVTMMFWYRQQPGQSLTLIATANQGSEATYESGFVIDKFPISRPNLTFSTLTVSNMSPEDSSIYLCSVVSRAEHIQYFGAGTRLSVL.

The rearrangement links TRBV7-2 to TRBJ2-1; TRBD2 matches 7 bases. The CDR3 spans 16 residues. Germline assignment: CDR1 SGHTA and CDR2 FQGNSA. Trimming cost V 4 bases and J 6 bases; bases outside gene matches: 12. The CDR3 is CASSYRGGRDFNEQFF. DNA for the CDR3: TGTGCCAGCAGCTACCGGGGCGGGAGAGATTTCAATGAGCAGTTCTTC.

The V gene is TRBV29-1, the J gene TRBJ2-2, with TRBD2 as a possible D gene (5 bases). Deletions cut 4 bases from V and 5 bases from J, with 8 bases between. The CDR3 sequence is 12 residues long. CDR1 and CDR2 (germline): SQVTM, ANQGSEA. CDR3 in amino acids: CSVVGDTGELFF. CDR3 coding DNA: TGCAGCGTTGTGGGAGATACCGGGGAGCTGTTTTTT.

This clonotype showed up many times. V is TRBV29-1 and J is TRBJ2-3; D may match TRBD1 or TRBD2 (5 bases each). With 5 bases removed from V and 5 bases from J, the gap between germline ends came to 20 bases. Per germline, CDR1 SQVTM and CDR2 ANQGSEA. The length of the CDR3 is 15 residues. CDR3 nucleotides: TGCAGCGTTCCAAGAGGGGCAATGTTGGGAGATACGCAGTATTTT. Translating gives CSVPRGAMLGDTQYF.